This entry is about one TCR beta chain. Antigen: not known. Primers: 60 Vbeta forward and 13 Jbeta reverse. Only in-frame clones appear in the TCRdb table, and some are missing; sequencing was by immunoSEQ multiplex PCR. The table shows fewer than 200,000 clones, with about 64% occurring only once. This specimen comes from a study of cytomegalovirus exposure and HLA in healthy donors. Germline lookup yields CDR1 SEHNR and CDR2 FQNEAQ (reference sequence). Losses at the gene ends were 1 base for V and 12 bases for J; bases not matched to a gene: 8. This CDR3 contains 13 residues. Study-wide results and limits: Later analysis found that TCR beta chains associated with HLA were more clonally expanded than other, equally common chains. The number of N-insertions in an Asian-associated ancestry cluster was reportedly below the approximately 700-donor mean in a later analysis. Sequencing depth roughly uniform across donors was assumed in presence/absence analyses. Several of the most significant clusters appeared linked to common viral pathogens, based on a later analysis.

Sequencing was done on a sample of PBMCs. This receptor was obtained from a man aged 45-65 years in good health and CMV-seronegative. The chain joins TRBV7-9 to TRBJ1-1; 7 positions agree with TRBD1. The DNA for the CDR3 is TGTGCCAGCAGCTTAGAGATGACAGGGACAACTTTCTTT. Encoded protein: CASSLEMTGTTFF.